One sample yielded the 2 T cell receptor beta chains listed below, sequenced in a study of T cells in women clearing cervical HPV infection. Clones were read by immunoSEQ multiplex PCR, and TCRdb kept only the in-frame ones, dropping some. The table for this sample gives tens of thousands of clones. Input material: blood buffy coat. These receptors all come from a woman aged 18 to 69 with a cervical HPV16 infection that either progressed to CIN3+ or cleared (not recorded which).

Comments on this clone: The read stops 3 residues short of the end of the CDR3; the missing end is completed from the germline J gene. The rearrangement uses TRBV9 and TRBJ1-2; D perhaps matches TRBD1 (5 bases). The germline CDR1 and CDR2 sequences are SGDLS and YYNGEE. V dropped 0 bases and J dropped 6 bases, with 12 bases sitting between them. This CDR3 spans 14 amino acids. The sequenced part of the CDR3 DNA is TGTGCCAGCAGCGTAGAGGGCAGGGAGGATGGC. Translated, it gives CASSVEGREDG. The full CDR3 protein is CASSVEGREDGYTF.

A word on this clone: The read stops 3 residues short of the end of the CDR3; the missing end is completed from the germline J gene. This sequence joins TRBV19 and TRBJ2-7, with 9 bases identical to TRBD1. Germline CDR1 LNHDA, CDR2 SQIVND (reference sequence). The CDR3 length is 15 residues. V lost 5 bases to trimming and J lost 0 bases; unmatched junction nucleotides: 5. The CDR3 bases that were read are TGTGCCAGTAGTCCGCGACAGGGGGGCTCCTACGAG. This gives the protein CASSPRQGGSYE. The whole CDR3 sequence reads CASSPRQGGSYEQYF. Variable domain in full (rest from reference TRBV19 and TRBJ2-7): DGGITQSPKYLFRKEGQNVTLSCEQNLNHDAMYWYRQDPGQGLRLIYYSQIVNDFQKGDIAEGYSVSREKKESFPLTVTSAQKNPTAFYLCASSPRQGGSYEQYFGPGTRLTVT.